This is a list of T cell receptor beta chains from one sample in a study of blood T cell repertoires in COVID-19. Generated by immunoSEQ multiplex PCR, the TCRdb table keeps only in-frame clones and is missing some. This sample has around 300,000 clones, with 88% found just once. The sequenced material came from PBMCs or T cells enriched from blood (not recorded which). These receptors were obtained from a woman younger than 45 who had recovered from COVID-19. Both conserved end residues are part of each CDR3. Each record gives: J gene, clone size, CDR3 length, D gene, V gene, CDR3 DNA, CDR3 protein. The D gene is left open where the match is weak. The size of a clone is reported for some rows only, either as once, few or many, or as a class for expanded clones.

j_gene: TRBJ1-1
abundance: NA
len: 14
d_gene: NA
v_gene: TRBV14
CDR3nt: TGTGCCAGCAGCCAAGATATAAGTCACGGGGAAGCTTTCTTT
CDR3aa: CASSQDISHGEAFF

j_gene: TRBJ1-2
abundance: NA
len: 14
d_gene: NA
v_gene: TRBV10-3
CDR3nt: TGTGCCATCAGTGAGTCTATTCGGGGCTATGGCTACACCTTC
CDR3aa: CAISESIRGYGYTF

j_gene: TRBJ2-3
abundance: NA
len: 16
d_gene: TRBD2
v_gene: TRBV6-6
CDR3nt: TGTGCCAGCAGTTACGGTTCGCGGGGGGACACAGATACGCAGTATTTT
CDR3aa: CASSYGSRGDTDTQYF

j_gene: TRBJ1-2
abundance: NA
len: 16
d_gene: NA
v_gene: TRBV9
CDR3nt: TGTGCCAGCAGCGGTAGCGGCCCCTCCAGAAACTATGGCTACACCTTC
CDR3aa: CASSGSGPSRNYGYTF

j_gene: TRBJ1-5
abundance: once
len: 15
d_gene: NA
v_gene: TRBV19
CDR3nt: TGTGCCAGTAGTATGAGAGGTTCACTGGATCAGCCCCAGCATTTT
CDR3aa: CASSMRGSLDQPQHF

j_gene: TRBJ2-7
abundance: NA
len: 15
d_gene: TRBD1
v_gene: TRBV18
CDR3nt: TGTGCCAGCTCACCACCCGGACAGGGGGCCTACGAGCAGTACTTC
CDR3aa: CASSPPGQGAYEQYF

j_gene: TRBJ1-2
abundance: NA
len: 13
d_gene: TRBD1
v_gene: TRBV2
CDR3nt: TGTGCCAGCAGAACTACAGGGGGCGCAGGCTACACCTTC
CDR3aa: CASRTTGGAGYTF

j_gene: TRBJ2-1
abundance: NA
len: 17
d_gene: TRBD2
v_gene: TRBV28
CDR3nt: TGTGCCAGCAGTTCCTATCCGGGACTAGCGGGCGTCAATGAGCAGTTCTTC
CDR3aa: CASSSYPGLAGVNEQFF

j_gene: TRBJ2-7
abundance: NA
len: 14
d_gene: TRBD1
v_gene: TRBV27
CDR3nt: TGTGCCAGCAGTTTTGGGACAGGGGCCTACGAGCAGTACTTC
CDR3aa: CASSFGTGAYEQYF

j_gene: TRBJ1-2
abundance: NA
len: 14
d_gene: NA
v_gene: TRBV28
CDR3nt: TGTGCCAGCAGTTTAGTCCCGGACGGGAATGGCTACACCTTC
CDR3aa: CASSLVPDGNGYTF

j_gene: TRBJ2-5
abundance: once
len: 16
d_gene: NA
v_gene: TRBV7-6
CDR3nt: TGTGCCAGCAGCCTAGGGGCAACGGTGATCCAAGAGACCCAGTACTTC
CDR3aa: CASSLGATVIQETQYF

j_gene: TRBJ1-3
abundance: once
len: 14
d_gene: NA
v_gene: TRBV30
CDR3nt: TGTGCCTGGAGTACAGGGTTTTCTGGAAACACCATATATTTT
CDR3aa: CAWSTGFSGNTIYF

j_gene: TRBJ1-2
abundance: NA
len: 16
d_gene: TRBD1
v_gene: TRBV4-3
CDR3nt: TGCGCCAGCAGCCAAGATCCGGGACAGGGGGGCTATGGCTACACCTTC
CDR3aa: CASSQDPGQGGYGYTF

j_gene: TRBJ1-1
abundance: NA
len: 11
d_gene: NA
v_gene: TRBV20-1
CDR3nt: TGCAGTGCTAACAGGGACCCTGAAGCTTTCTTT
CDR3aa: CSANRDPEAFF

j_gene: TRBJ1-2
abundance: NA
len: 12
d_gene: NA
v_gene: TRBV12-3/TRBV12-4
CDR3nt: TGTGCCAGCACCAGCGGGGACTATGGCTACACCTTC
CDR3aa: CASTSGDYGYTF

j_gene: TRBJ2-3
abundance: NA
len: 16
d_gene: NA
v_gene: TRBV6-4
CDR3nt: TGTGCCAGCAGTTCTGCCCCAGGTGCCCTTACAGATACGCAGTATTTT
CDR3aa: CASSSAPGALTDTQYF

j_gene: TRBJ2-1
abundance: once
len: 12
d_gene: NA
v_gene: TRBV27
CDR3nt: TGTGCCAGCAGTTTTCTATACAATGAGCAGTTCTTC
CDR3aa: CASSFLYNEQFF

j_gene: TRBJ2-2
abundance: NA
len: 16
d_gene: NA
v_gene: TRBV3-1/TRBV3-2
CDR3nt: TGTGCCAGCAGCCAAGTCAAGCGGGTTAACACCGGGGAGCTGTTTTTT
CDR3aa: CASSQVKRVNTGELFF

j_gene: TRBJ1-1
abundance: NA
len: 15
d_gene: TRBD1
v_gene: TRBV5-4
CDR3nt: TGTGCCAGCAGCCCTCCGACAGGGGATCAAACTGAAGCTTTCTTT
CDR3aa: CASSPPTGDQTEAFF

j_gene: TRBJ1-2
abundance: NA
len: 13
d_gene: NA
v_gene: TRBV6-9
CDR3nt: TGTGCCAGCAGACAGAGCCCTAACTATGGCTACACCTTC
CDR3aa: CASRQSPNYGYTF

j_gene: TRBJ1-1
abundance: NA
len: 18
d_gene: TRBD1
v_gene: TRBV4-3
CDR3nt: TGCGCCAGCGCTTTGGGGGTTACCGGGACAGGGCTTGACACTGAAGCTTTCTTT
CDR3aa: CASALGVTGTGLDTEAFF

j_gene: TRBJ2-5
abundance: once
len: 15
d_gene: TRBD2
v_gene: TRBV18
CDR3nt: TGTGCCAGCTCGCCGACTAGCGGGGGGGCGGAGACCCAGTACTTC
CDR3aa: CASSPTSGGAETQYF

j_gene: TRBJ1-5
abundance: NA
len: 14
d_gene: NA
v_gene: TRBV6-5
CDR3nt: TGTGCCAGCAGATTTATGGGGGCTGGTCAGCCCCAGCATTTT
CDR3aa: CASRFMGAGQPQHF

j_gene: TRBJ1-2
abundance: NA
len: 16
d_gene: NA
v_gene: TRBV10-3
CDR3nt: TGTGCCATCAGTGAGTCAGGGAGGGCCCTACCCTATGGCTACACCTTC
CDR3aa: CAISESGRALPYGYTF

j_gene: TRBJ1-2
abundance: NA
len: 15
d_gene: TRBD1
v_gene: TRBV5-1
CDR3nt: TGCGCCAGCAGCTTGGGCCCGGGACAGAGCTATGGCTACACCTTC
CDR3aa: CASSLGPGQSYGYTF

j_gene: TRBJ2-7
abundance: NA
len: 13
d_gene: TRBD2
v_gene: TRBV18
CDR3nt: TGTGCCAGCTCGGGGGGGATGTCTTACGAGCAGTACTTC
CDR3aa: CASSGGMSYEQYF

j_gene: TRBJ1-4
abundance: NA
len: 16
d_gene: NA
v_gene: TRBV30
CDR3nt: TGTGCCTGTAACCGGGACCAGGGGAGAGGTAGCGAAAAACTGTTTTTT
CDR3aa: CACNRDQGRGSEKLFF

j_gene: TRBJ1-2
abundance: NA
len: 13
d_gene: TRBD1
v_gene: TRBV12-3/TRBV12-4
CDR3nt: TGTGCCAGCGGGGGACAGCCGTTCTATGGCTACACCTTC
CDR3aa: CASGGQPFYGYTF

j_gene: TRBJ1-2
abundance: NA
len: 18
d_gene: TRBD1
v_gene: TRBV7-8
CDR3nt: TGTGCCAGCAGCTCCCCGGCGGGGACAGTCGCTCATGTCTATGGCTACACCTTC
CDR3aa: CASSSPAGTVAHVYGYTF

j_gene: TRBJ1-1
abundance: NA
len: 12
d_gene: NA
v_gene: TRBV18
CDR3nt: TGTGCCAGCTCAAGGAGGGAAACTGAAGCTTTCTTT
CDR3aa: CASSRRETEAFF

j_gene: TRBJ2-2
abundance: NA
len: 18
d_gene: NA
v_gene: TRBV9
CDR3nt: TGTGCCAGCAGCACCCCTTTGATACCGGGACTCCAGGACGGGGAGCTGTTTTTT
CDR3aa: CASSTPLIPGLQDGELFF

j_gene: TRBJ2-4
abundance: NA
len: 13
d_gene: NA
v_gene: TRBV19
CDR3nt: TGTGCCAGTAGCAACAGTGCCAAAAACATTCAGTACTTC
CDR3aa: CASSNSAKNIQYF